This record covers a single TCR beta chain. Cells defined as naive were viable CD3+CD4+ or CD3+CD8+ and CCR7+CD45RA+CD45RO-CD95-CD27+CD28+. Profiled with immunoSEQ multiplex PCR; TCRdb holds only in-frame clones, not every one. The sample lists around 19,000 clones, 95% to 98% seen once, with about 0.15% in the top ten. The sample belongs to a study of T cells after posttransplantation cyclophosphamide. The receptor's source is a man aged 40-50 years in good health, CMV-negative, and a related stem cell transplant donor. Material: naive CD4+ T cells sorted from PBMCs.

CDR3 protein: CASSLEDRPSTGELFF. CDR3 sequence (DNA): TGTGCCAGCAGTTTAGAGGACAGGCCCTCCACCGGGGAGCTGTTTTTT. The chain has TRBV28 and TRBJ2-2, with TRBD1 matching over 7 bases. The CDR3 consists of 16 residues. V was clipped by 2 bases and J by 4 bases; unmatched bases: 7. Germline loops: CDR1 MDHEN, CDR2 SYDVKM.